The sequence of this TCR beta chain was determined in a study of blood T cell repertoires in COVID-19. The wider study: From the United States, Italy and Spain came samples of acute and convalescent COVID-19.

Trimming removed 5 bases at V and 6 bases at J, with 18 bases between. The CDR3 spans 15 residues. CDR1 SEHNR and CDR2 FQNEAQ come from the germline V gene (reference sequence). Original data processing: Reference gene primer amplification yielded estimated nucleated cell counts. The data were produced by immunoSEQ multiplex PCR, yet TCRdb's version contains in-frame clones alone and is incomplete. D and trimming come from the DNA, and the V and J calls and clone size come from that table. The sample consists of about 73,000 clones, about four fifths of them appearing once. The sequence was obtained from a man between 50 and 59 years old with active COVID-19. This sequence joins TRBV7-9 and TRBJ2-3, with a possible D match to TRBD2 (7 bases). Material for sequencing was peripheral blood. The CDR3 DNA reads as TGTGCCAGCAGCCTAGGGGGACTATCGGGGGATACGCAGTATTTT. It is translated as CASSLGGLSGDTQYF.